The 24 T cell receptor beta chains reported below all come from one sample, sequenced in a study of cytomegalovirus exposure and HLA in healthy donors. The PCR used 60 Vbeta and 13 Jbeta primers. Clones were sequenced by immunoSEQ multiplex PCR, and TCRdb holds only the in-frame ones, with some missing. The sample includes about 160,000 clones, around 74% of them seen just once. Sample: PBMCs. These TCRs come from a female donor in good health and CMV-seronegative.

This chain links TRBV29-1 with TRBJ1-1, with 7 bases identical to TRBD1. This CDR3 region has 12 residues. The J segment lost 11 bases and the V segment lost 3 bases, leaving 9 bases of the junction unmatched. Germline CDR1 is SQVTM and CDR2 is ANQGSEA. CDR3 sequence: CSVEYDRDGAFF. The CDR3 bases are TGCAGCGTTGAGTATGACAGGGACGGGGCTTTCTTT.

This rearrangement joins TRBV6-1 to TRBJ2-7; TRBD1 matches 8 bases. CDR1 is MNHNS, CDR2 SASEGT, per germline. Unmatched junction bases numbered 9, after V lost 6 bases and J lost 5 bases. This CDR3 spans 14 amino acids. This CDR3 reads CASSDEGQGDEQYF. CDR3 in DNA: TGTGCCAGCAGCGACGAAGGACAGGGTGACGAGCAGTACTTC.

The V call is TRBV19, the J call TRBJ2-7; TRBD1 matches at 10 bases. The CDR3 contains 19 residues. Germline loops: CDR1 LNHDA, CDR2 SQIVND (reference sequence). The V segment lost 7 bases and the J segment 0 bases; nucleotides outside the gene matches: 18. CDR3 amino acids: CASTSTPGTGETSSYEQYF. CDR3 sequence (DNA): TGTGCCAGTACCTCGACCCCCGGGACAGGGGAAACAAGCTCCTACGAGCAGTACTTC.

The CDR3: CASSLGMSSGKLNEKLFF. The CDR3 DNA follows: TGTGCCAGCAGCTTAGGAATGAGTTCGGGGAAGCTTAATGAAAAACTGTTTTTT. J is TRBJ1-4 and V is TRBV7-9; D gene unclear. With 1 base removed from V and 4 bases from J, the gap between germline ends came to 19 bases. From germline, CDR1 is SEHNR and CDR2 FQNEAQ (reference sequence). There are 18 residues in the CDR3. The full variable domain, in which reference TRBV7-9 and TRBJ1-4 provide the parts outside the CDR3, is DTGVSQNPRHKITKRGQNVTFRCDPISEHNRLYWYRQTLGQGPEFLTYFQNEAQLEKSRLLSDRFSAERPKGSFSTLEIQRTEQGDSAMYLCASSLGMSSGKLNEKLFFGSGTQLSVL.

As DNA, the CDR3 is TGTGCCAGTAGACCCACGGGGGGGTCTAGCAATCAGCCCCAGCATTTT. Encoded protein: CASRPTGGSSNQPQHF. V is TRBV19 and J is TRBJ1-5; the D gene is possibly TRBD1 (5 bases). Trimming pared 6 bases from V and 0 bases from J, leaving 15 bases between. Germline V gives CDR1 LNHDA, CDR2 SQIVND (reference sequence). CDR3 size: 16 residues.

The gene calls are TRBV4-2 and TRBJ2-1, with TRBD2 matching over 14 bases. Germline CDR1 and CDR2: LGHNA and YNFKEQ. V dropped 4 bases and J dropped 2; count of bases not matched to a gene: 4. The CDR3 consists of 17 residues. For the CDR3, the DNA is TGTGCCAGCAGCCGAGGGACTAGCGGGAGAGCCTACAATGAGCAGTTCTTC. This encodes CASSRGTSGRAYNEQFF.

This clone was recorded a few times. The chain employs TRBV6-1 and TRBJ2-6, with a weak D call TRBD1 (6 bases). CDR3 length: 18 amino acids. Looked up from germline, CDR1 is MNHNS and CDR2 is SASEGT. Trimming took off 3 bases at V and 1 base at J, with 16 bases between the two ends. In DNA, the CDR3 is TGTGCCAGCAGTGACCGGGCCAGGGGTACATCTGGGGCCAACGTCCTGACTTTC. Translated, it gives CASSDRARGTSGANVLTF.

The rearrangement uses TRBV16 and TRBJ1-1; D may be TRBD1 (5 bases). There are 15 residues in the CDR3. Looked up from germline, CDR1 is KGHSY and CDR2 is FQNENV. Trimming cost V 6 bases and J 3 bases, with 17 bases left between them. This CDR3 is CASSKWTGGDTEAFF. CDR3 sequence (DNA): TGTGCCAGCAGTAAATGGACGGGGGGAGACACTGAAGCTTTCTTT.

The J gene is TRBJ1-1, the V gene TRBV6-1; possible D gene TRBD1, 6 bases. Trimming shortened V by 1 base and J by 5 bases, and 11 bases separated the two germline ends. CDR3 length: 14 residues. Germline CDR1 reads MNHNS; CDR2 reads SASEGT. The CDR3 loop is CASSEGGLGTEAFF. The CDR3 DNA reads as TGTGCCAGCAGTGAAGGGGGGCTGGGGACTGAAGCTTTCTTT.

CDR3 sequence: CASSPPPMNTEAFF. The CDR3 DNA is TGTGCCAGCAGCCCGCCCCCTATGAACACTGAAGCTTTCTTT. The chain recombines TRBV9 with TRBJ1-1, with D uncertain. CDR1 is SGDLS, CDR2 YYNGEE, per germline. The V end was cut by 4 bases, the J end by 0 bases, with 10 bases between. The CDR3 is 14 residues long.

The chain links TRBV5-4 to TRBJ2-2; 10 bases fit TRBD1. Germline lookup yields CDR1 SGHNT and CDR2 YYREEE (reference sequence). The CDR3 loop spans 18 amino acids. Trimming removed 3 bases from V and 6 bases from J; junction bases left unmatched: 14. CDR3 sequence: CASSSALGDRGGAGELFF. Written as DNA, the CDR3 is TGTGCCAGCAGCTCGGCCCTTGGGGACAGGGGTGGTGCCGGGGAGCTGTTTTTT.

The chain couples TRBV9 to TRBJ2-6; the D is unclear. CDR3 length: 15 amino acids. Trimming removed 4 bases at V and 2 bases at J, with 10 bases between. Germline CDR1 is SGDLS and CDR2 is YYNGEE. DNA of the CDR3: TGTGCCAGCAGCAAACATGTCCCTGGGGCCAACGTCCTGACTTTC. Amino acids: CASSKHVPGANVLTF.

The rearrangement joins TRBV19 to TRBJ1-2; D is unclear. Germline lookup yields CDR1 LNHDA and CDR2 SQIVND (reference sequence). The CDR3 has 16 amino acids. The V gene lost 3 bases and the J gene lost 3 bases, with 17 bases spanning the gap. The CDR3 DNA sequence: TGTGCCAGTAGTATCCCCGGCCCCCAGCGGGACTATGGCTACACCTTC. Protein sequence: CASSIPGPQRDYGYTF.

The V gene is TRBV6-1, the J gene TRBJ2-7; TRBD1 matches at 8 bases. CDR3 length: 13 amino acids. J gave up 2 bases and V 7 bases, and 4 bases lay outside the gene matches. Germline V CDR1 and CDR2: MNHNS, SASEGT. The CDR3 nucleotides are TGTGCCAGCATCCAGGGGGCCACCTACGAGCAGTACTTC. Protein: CASIQGATYEQYF.

The rearrangement links TRBV5-4 to TRBJ2-2; weak D call: TRBD1 (6 bases). Per the germline V gene, CDR1 is SGHNT and CDR2 is YYREEE (reference sequence). This CDR3 region has 15 residues. Trimming shortened V by 3 bases and J by 6 bases, and 15 bases separated the two germline ends. CDR3 coding DNA: TGTGCCAGCAGCTGGGTGTGGGGGCGGTCCGGGGAGCTGTTTTTT. It yields the protein CASSWVWGRSGELFF.

V and J are TRBV5-6 and TRBJ2-3; a possible D gene is TRBD2 (6 bases). Germline V CDR1 and CDR2: SGHDT, YYEEEE. The CDR3 is 16 residues long. V was shortened by 1 base and J by 9 bases, with 21 bases between the two germline ends. CDR3 sequence (DNA): TGTGCCAGCAGCTTGAGCCTGGGTCTAGCAGGAGGGACGCAGTATTTT. As protein: CASSLSLGLAGGTQYF.

This chain joins TRBV7-9 and TRBJ1-1; unclear D gene. In germline, CDR1 is SEHNR, CDR2 FQNEAQ (reference sequence). The V gene lost 1 base and the J gene lost 7 bases, with 7 bases spanning the gap. The CDR3 is 12 amino acids. CDR3 residues: CASSLGRNEAFF. DNA of the CDR3: TGTGCCAGCAGCTTAGGGCGGAATGAAGCTTTCTTT.

The chain combines TRBV15 with TRBJ2-7, with 12 positions matching TRBD1. The CDR3 is 15 amino acids. From germline, CDR1 is LNHNV and CDR2 YYDKDF (reference sequence). Trimming removed 5 bases from V and 5 bases from J; junction bases left unmatched: 7. CDR3 DNA sequence: TGTGCCACCAGCGGGGGGACAGGGGGCGCGGACGAGCAGTACTTC. Its translation: CATSGGTGGADEQYF.

This sequence joins TRBV7-8 and TRBJ1-1; D gene unclear. From germline, CDR1 is SGHVS and CDR2 FQNEAQ. The CDR3 contains 14 residues. Between the trimmed V and J ends, which lost 3 bases and 3 bases, there was a span of 11 bases. The CDR3 DNA reads TGTGCCAGCAGCTTTCCTCACGGAGACACTGAAGCTTTCTTT. Its protein is CASSFPHGDTEAFF.

The chain employs TRBV5-8 and TRBJ2-1; 7 bases align to TRBD2. The CDR3 consists of 15 residues. Germline V gives CDR1 SGHTS, CDR2 YDEGEE. V lost 6 bases and J lost 6; bases outside the gene matches: 12. The CDR3 sequence: CASIRPLTGGNEQFF. The CDR3 DNA sequence: TGTGCCAGCATCCGACCGCTGACGGGGGGCAATGAGCAGTTCTTC. Together with reference TRBV5-8 and TRBJ2-1, the CDR3 gives the full variable domain: EAGVTQSPTHLIKTRGQQATLRCSPISGHTSVYWYQQALGLGLQFLLWYDEGEERNRGNFPPRFSGRQFPNYSSELNVNALELEDSALYLCASIRPLTGGNEQFFGPGTRLTVL.

This chain's CDR3 is CASSLDMYGELFF. In DNA form, the CDR3 reads TGTGCCAGCAGCTTAGATATGTACGGGGAGCTGTTTTTT. This chain uses TRBV11-3 with TRBJ2-2; D unresolved. Trimming took 0 bases from V and 7 from J, leaving 6 bases between them. This CDR3 spans 13 amino acids. Looked up from germline, CDR1 is SGHNT and CDR2 is YENEEA.

This clone was counted a few times. This rearrangement joins TRBV7-2 to TRBJ2-3; D gene uncertain. This CDR3 has 14 amino acids. In germline, CDR1 is SGHTA, CDR2 FQGNSA. The V end was cut by 2 bases, the J end by 2 bases, with 8 bases between. The CDR3 bases are TGTGCCAGCAGCTTAAGGAGCCTCACAGATACGCAGTATTTT. Residues: CASSLRSLTDTQYF.

This clone appeared once. Other DNA sequences in the sample encode the same CDR3. The chain couples TRBV4-2 to TRBJ1-2; 8 bases agree with TRBD1. CDR1 and CDR2 from the germline V gene are LGHNA and YNFKEQ. Losses at the gene ends were 3 bases for V and 4 bases for J; bases not matched to a gene: 4. CDR3 length: 14 residues. The DNA of the CDR3 is TGTGCCAGCAGCCAGGGGACAGGAGTCTATGGCTACACCTTC. It translates to CASSQGTGVYGYTF.

The rearrangement joins TRBV13 to TRBJ2-3; 12 nucleotides agree with TRBD2. Germline CDR1 is PRHDT and CDR2 is FYEKMQ (reference sequence). J gave up 10 bases and V 0 bases, and 2 bases lay outside the gene matches. The CDR3 totals 14 residues. CDR3 DNA: TGTGCCAGCAGCTTAGGCCTAGCGGGAGGGCCGCAGTATTTT. Its protein product is CASSLGLAGGPQYF.